A single count supports the clone carrying this TCR beta chain. This CDR3 has 17 residues. Per the germline V gene, CDR1 is LNHDA and CDR2 is SQIVND (reference sequence). Trimming cost V 5 bases and J 0 bases; bases outside gene matches: 8. Per the study methods: Reference gene primer amplification gave nucleated cell count estimates. The assay was immunoSEQ multiplex PCR, and TCRdb's table has in-frame clones only and misses some. That table is the source of V, J and clone size, and D and trimming were worked out from the DNA. Of over 130,000 clones in the sample, over 80% were seen once. The sample comes from a study of blood T cell repertoires in COVID-19. Study-wide context: Acute-phase and convalescent COVID-19 samples originated in the United States, Italy and Spain. Nucleic acid was either cDNA or gDNA, and it came from T cells, B-cell-depleted T cells, or PBMCs.

The sequenced material came from peripheral blood. J is TRBJ1-5 and V is TRBV19; 9 bases fit TRBD1. The receptor's source is a man aged 55 to 70 with active or convalescent COVID-19. CDR3 amino acids: CASSPRDRAYSNQPQHF. The CDR3 bases are TGTGCCAGTAGTCCCCGGGACAGGGCTTATAGCAATCAGCCCCAGCATTTT.